This entry features one TCR beta chain sequence. Its matching antigen is unknown. The CDR3 covers 17 residues. J lost 6 bases, V lost 2 bases, and 11 bases had no gene match. Germline V gene data show CDR1 as SGHDT and CDR2 as YYEEEE. Primers: 60 Vbeta forward and 13 Jbeta reverse. This table comes from immunoSEQ multiplex PCR, and its TCRdb copy is limited to in-frame clones, with some not included. The sample yields about 39,000 clones, of which the top ten take up about 3.2%. Donors showed nominal health when sampled, although they likely had unrecorded immune exposures. This specimen comes from a study of cytomegalovirus exposure and HLA in healthy donors. Study-level points and caveats: Later work showed greater clonal expansion in HLA-associated TCR beta chains than in equally common others. Several top significant clusters appeared, in a later analysis, to be linked to common viral pathogens. In a later analysis, at a false discovery rate of 0.05, roughly 17,000 TCR beta sequences were associated with HLA alleles.

This chain connects TRBV5-6 to TRBJ2-2; 9 positions match TRBD2. This sequence was found in a woman under 40 in good health and CMV-seropositive. Sequencing was performed on PBMCs. CDR3 in DNA: TGTGCCAGCAGCTTTAACCCTAGCGGGGCATCCGCCGGGGAGCTGTTTTTT. Amino acids: CASSFNPSGASAGELFF.